Listed here are 27 T cell receptor beta chains from one sample, sequenced in a study of T cells in Graves' hyperthyroidism and ophthalmopathy (dated by TCRdb to between 2018 and 2021). Libraries were built with multiplex PCR. The data were produced on an Illumina HiSeq 2000. The TCR beta CDR3 regions were amplified from the RNA transcripts. For the first round of RT-PCR on the TCR CDR3, the HTBI primer set was used together with the Qiagen OneStep RT-PCR kit. TCRdb took the public reads, trimmed them with fastp at Q25, ran MiXCR for clone calling and kept in-frame beta chains. All rows with the same CDR3 protein become a single entry with the most common DNA and genes. The sample table lists 250,000 to 300,000 distinct CDR3 sequences, around 20% of them with a count of one. Less than 40% of the sample lies in the top ten. The sequenced material came from blood. Source of these receptors: a man over 45 with Graves' ophthalmopathy.

The CDR3 region has the DNA TGTGCCATCAGGCCGGACAGGGGAGCCACTGAAGCTTTCTTT. Protein sequence: CAIRPDRGATEAFF. The V call is TRBV10-3, the J call TRBJ1-1, with 9 bases that match TRBD1. The CDR3 has 14 amino acids. V lost 6 bases to trimming and J lost 4 bases; unmatched junction nucleotides: 6. Germline-derived CDR1 and CDR2 are ENHRY and SYGVKD.

This clonotype was seen many times. The chain couples TRBV20-1 to TRBJ2-6, with D maybe TRBD1 (6 bases). The germline V and J ends were trimmed by 6 bases and 1 base, with 16 bases remaining between them. The CDR3 runs to 16 residues. Germline V gene data show CDR1 as DFQATT and CDR2 as SNEGSKA (reference sequence). The CDR3 protein is CSAGADSPSGANVLTF. DNA of the CDR3: TGCAGTGCAGGGGCGGACAGCCCATCTGGGGCCAACGTCCTGACTTTC.

The V and J genes are TRBV19 and TRBJ2-7; D is perhaps TRBD1 (5 bases). Germline loops: CDR1 LNHDA, CDR2 SQIVND (reference sequence). The CDR3 runs 15 residues. Trimming left V 5 bases short and J 0 bases short, with 14 bases between. CDR3 sequence reads: CASSGQGYSSYEQYF. The CDR3 DNA follows: TGTGCCAGTAGTGGCCAGGGCTATAGCTCCTACGAGCAGTACTTC.

The gene calls are TRBV6-1 and TRBJ1-2, with TRBD1 as a possible D gene (6 bases). Germline V gives CDR1 MNHNS, CDR2 SASEGT. The CDR3 covers 15 residues. V shed 3 bases and J shed 6 bases, with 17 bases lying between them. The chain's CDR3 is CASSDMGGGSDGYTF. CDR3 in DNA: TGTGCCAGCAGTGATATGGGCGGGGGCTCGGATGGCTACACCTTC.

The chain couples TRBV5-1 to TRBJ2-7; D remains ambiguous. V was cut by 6 bases and J by 2 bases, with 12 bases left in between. This CDR3 spans 13 amino acids. Germline V gene sequence: CDR1 SGHRS, CDR2 YFSETQ. The CDR3 sequence: CASNNVEPYEQYF. The CDR3, as DNA: TGCGCCAGCAATAATGTAGAGCCCTACGAGCAGTACTTC. Variable domain in full (rest from reference TRBV5-1 and TRBJ2-7): KAGVTQTPRYLIKTRGQQVTLSCSPISGHRSVSWYQQTPGQGLQFLFEYFSETQRNKGNFPGRFSGRQFSNSRSEMNVSTLELGDSALYLCASNNVEPYEQYFGPGTRLTVT.

This clonotype was counted at least ten times. This rearrangement joins TRBV7-8 to TRBJ2-2, with 7 bases identical to TRBD2. CDR1 and CDR2 from the germline V gene are SGHVS and FQNEAQ. Trimming at V came to 0 bases and at J to 4 bases, leaving 2 bases not matched to a gene. The CDR3 has 15 amino acids. As DNA, the CDR3 is TGTGCCAGCAGCTTAGCGGGAGGGGTCACCGGGGAGCTGTTTTTT. Its translation is CASSLAGGVTGELFF.

The V and J genes are TRBV6-1 and TRBJ1-6, with TRBD1 as a possible D gene (5 bases). Trimming stripped 7 bases from V and 7 bases from J, with 11 bases between. The CDR3 length is 13 residues. Per the germline V gene, CDR1 is MNHNS and CDR2 is SASEGT. CDR3 loop: CASNEGMNSPLHF. As DNA, the CDR3 is TGTGCCAGCAACGAGGGGATGAATTCACCCCTCCACTTT.

This clonotype was recorded many times. The chain employs TRBV5-1 and TRBJ2-7, with TRBD1 matching 10 bases. This CDR3 comprises 15 residues. The V and J ends lost 4 bases and 3 bases, in that order; junction bases with no gene match: 7. Germline CDR1 is SGHRS and CDR2 is YFSETQ. CDR3 residues: CASSGGTGAVYEQYF. The CDR3 coding sequence is TGCGCCAGCAGCGGCGGGACAGGGGCTGTCTACGAGCAGTACTTC.

The chain recombines TRBV9 with TRBJ2-7; TRBD2 matches at 9 bases. The CDR3 is 15 residues long. The V gene's germline CDR1 is SGDLS and CDR2 YYNGEE. With 0 bases clipped from V and 4 bases from J, the junction kept 5 bases outside the gene matches. The DNA for the CDR3 is TGTGCCAGCAGCGTAGGAGCGGGAGGCACTTACGAGCAGTACTTC. Translating gives CASSVGAGGTYEQYF.

This chain connects TRBV4-1 to TRBJ2-1; TRBD2 agrees at 8 bases. The V and J ends lost 0 bases and 6 bases, in that order; junction bases with no gene match: 1. Germline V CDR1 and CDR2: MGHRA, YSYEKL. The CDR3 covers 14 residues. CDR3 sequence (DNA): TGCGCCAGCAGCCAAGAACTAGCGGTCAATGAGCAGTTCTTC. Its translation is CASSQELAVNEQFF.

This chain connects TRBV20-1 to TRBJ1-1; TRBD1 is a possible D gene (6 bases). Germline values: CDR1 DFQATT, CDR2 SNEGSKA (reference sequence). CDR3 length equals 15 residues. The V end lost 0 bases, the J end lost 7 bases, and 18 bases lay between the germline ends. CDR3 amino acids: CSARDSAGANLEAFF. The CDR3 DNA reads as TGCAGTGCTAGAGATTCGGCAGGGGCCAACCTTGAAGCTTTCTTT.

In its sample, this clonotype was seen many times. This chain links TRBV20-1 with TRBJ1-2; D is perhaps TRBD1 (5 bases). Germline-derived CDR1 and CDR2 are DFQATT and SNEGSKA (reference sequence). Trimming cost V 1 base and J 2 bases, with 14 bases left between them. The CDR3 runs 15 residues. CDR3 bases: TGCAGTGCTAGAGTGCGAGGGGCCAAGAACTATGGCTACACCTTC. This translates into CSARVRGAKNYGYTF.

This clonotype showed up many times. The gene calls are TRBV27 and TRBJ2-7; a weak D match, TRBD2 (5 bases). The germline gives CDR1 MNHEY, CDR2 SMNVEV (reference sequence). With 5 bases removed from V and 5 bases from J, the gap between germline ends came to 16 bases. The CDR3 loop spans 14 amino acids. CDR3 coding DNA: TGTGCCAGCAGTGATAATCCTAGCTTCCACGAGCAGTACTTC. Translation: CASSDNPSFHEQYF.

This clonotype showed up many times. V usage is TRBV5-1 and J usage is TRBJ2-2; TRBD1 matches 7 bases. Germline assignment: CDR1 SGHRS and CDR2 YFSETQ. The CDR3 extends over 13 amino acids. Germline trimming cut 3 bases from V and 5 bases from J; bases unmatched to any gene: 1. CDR3: CASSSQGTGELFF. In DNA, the CDR3 is TGCGCCAGCAGCTCACAGGGGACCGGGGAGCTGTTTTTT.

The rearrangement joins TRBV12-3 or TRBV12-4 to TRBJ1-4; D is perhaps TRBD1 (6 bases). This CDR3 spans 14 amino acids. V shed 5 bases and J shed 8 bases, with 15 bases lying between them. CDR3 DNA: TGTGCCAGCAGTCCCACAGGGCCTGGCGAAAAACTGTTTTTT. Its protein is CASSPTGPGEKLFF.

This chain uses TRBV6-2 or TRBV6-3 with TRBJ2-1; 8 bases fit TRBD2. This CDR3 comprises 14 residues. With 5 bases clipped from V and 5 bases from J, the junction kept 5 bases outside the gene matches. The V gene's germline CDR1 is MNHEY and CDR2 SVGEGT. CDR3 nucleotides: TGTGCCAGCAGTCCGGTTAGCGGGGACAATGAGCAGTTCTTC. It encodes CASSPVSGDNEQFF.

Turning to this clonotype: A single base separates this from a much larger clone, so it may be a read error. The gene calls are TRBV5-1 and TRBJ2-3; TRBD1 or TRBD2 may be the D gene (6 bases each). This CDR3 contains 15 residues. CDR1 and CDR2 from the germline V gene are SGHRS and YFSETQ. The V end was cut by 3 bases, the J end by 0 bases, with 11 bases between. This CDR3 is CASSWSGASTDTQYF. The CDR3 region has the DNA TGCGCCAGCAGCTGGTCGGGGGCGAGCACAGATACGCAGTATTTT.

In this sample, this clonotype turned up a few times. Just one base apart from a much larger clone, this may be a read error. The chain links TRBV7-6 to TRBJ2-2; D is undetermined. In germline, CDR1 is SGHVS, CDR2 FNYEAQ. The CDR3 has 12 amino acids. The V gene lost 4 bases and the J gene lost 3 bases, with 3 bases spanning the gap. CDR3 DNA sequence: TGTGCCAGCAGCTCGCACACCGGGGAGCTGTTTTTT. It encodes CASSSHTGELFF.

This clonotype was observed many times. The rearrangement uses TRBV11-2 and TRBJ2-3; no clear D gene. The germline V gene encodes CDR1 SGHAT and CDR2 FQNNGV. The CDR3 has 13 residues. Trimming cost V 6 bases and J 2 bases, with 9 bases left between them. CDR3 nucleotide sequence: TGTGCCAGCAGTTGGACGTCCACAGATACGCAGTATTTT. It translates to CASSWTSTDTQYF.

This clonotype was seen ten or more times. The chain recombines TRBV7-2 with TRBJ2-3, with D possibly matching TRBD2 (6 bases). The CDR3 has 15 amino acids. The ends were cut back, 5 bases at V and 3 bases at J, with 15 bases in the middle. CDR1 is SGHTA, CDR2 FQGNSA, per germline. CDR3 sequence: CASSPDGGTTDTQYF. The CDR3 coding sequence is TGTGCCAGCAGCCCTGACGGGGGTACGACAGATACGCAGTATTTT. Full variable domain (rest looked up from reference TRBV7-2 and TRBJ2-3): GAGVSQSPSNKVTEKGKDVELRCDPISGHTALYWYRQSLGQGLEFLIYFQGNSAPDKSGLPSDRFSAERTGGSVSTLTIQRTQQEDSAVYLCASSPDGGTTDTQYFGPGTRLTVL.

This clonotype was recorded at least ten times. This chain connects TRBV7-3 to TRBJ2-5; possible D gene TRBD2, 5 bases. CDR3 length: 14 residues. Trimming removed 1 base from V and 4 bases from J, with 10 bases in between. Looked up from germline, CDR1 is SGHTA and CDR2 is FQGTGA. CDR3 region: CASSLIGGRETQYF. The CDR3 nucleotides are TGTGCCAGCAGCTTAATAGGAGGTAGAGAGACCCAGTACTTC.

This clonotype has ten or more counts. The V and J genes are TRBV28 and TRBJ1-6; D is unresolved. From germline, CDR1 is MDHEN and CDR2 SYDVKM. V was clipped by 2 bases and J by 7 bases, with 15 bases between them. The CDR3 runs to 16 residues. DNA of the CDR3: TGTGCCAGCAGTTTACTCCCGCCCCGCACAAATTCACCCCTCCACTTT. Translating it yields CASSLLPPRTNSPLHF.

V and J are TRBV7-9 and TRBJ2-2; 9 bases are a match to TRBD2. Germline V lookup: CDR1 SEHNR, CDR2 FQNEAQ (reference sequence). Losses at the gene ends were 5 bases for V and 7 bases for J; bases not matched to a gene: 11. The CDR3 totals 16 residues. Written as DNA, the CDR3 is TGTGCCAGCAGCGCACCGGGGACAGCGGGGGGCGGGGAGCTGTTTTTT. Its translation: CASSAPGTAGGGELFF. Full variable domain (missing parts from reference TRBV7-9 and TRBJ2-2): DTGVSQNPRHKITKRGQNVTFRCDPISEHNRLYWYRQTLGQGPEFLTYFQNEAQLEKSRLLSDRFSAERPKGSFSTLEIQRTEQGDSAMYLCASSAPGTAGGGELFFGEGSRLTVL.

Remarks on this clonotype: The final CDR3 position lacks the conserved phenylalanine or tryptophan, pointing to a likely read error. The J gene is TRBJ1-1, the V gene TRBV11-2, with a weak D call TRBD1 (6 bases). This CDR3 contains 13 residues. Germline CDR1 is SGHAT and CDR2 is FQNNGV. CDR3 loop: CAGRPGVGTEAFL. CDR3 DNA: TGTGCCGGCAGGCCAGGGGTTGGGACTGAAGCTTTCCTT.

Comments on this clonotype: One base away lies a much larger clone, so this may be a sequencing read error. The chain carries TRBV28 and TRBJ1-5, with 8 bases aligning to TRBD1. The germline V gene encodes CDR1 MDHEN and CDR2 SYDVKM. The junction had 11 bases not matched to a gene; V was cut back by 10 bases and J by 0 bases. The CDR3 is made up of 16 amino acids. The CDR3 nucleotides read TGTGCCAACAGGGGGGACTACGAGGATAGCAATCAGCCCCAGCATTTT. Protein sequence: CANRGDYEDSNQPQHF.

This clonotype was seen repeatedly, ten times or more. This rearrangement joins TRBV6-6 to TRBJ1-1; tentative D call: TRBD1 (5 bases). The CDR3 contains 13 residues. Trimming took off 0 bases at V and 5 bases at J, with 7 bases between the two ends. CDR1 is MNHNY and CDR2 is SVGAGI in the germline V gene (reference sequence). This CDR3 is CASSYSGGTEAFF. DNA for the CDR3: TGTGCCAGCAGTTACTCTGGGGGGACTGAAGCTTTCTTT.

V gene TRBV2 combines with J gene TRBJ2-6, with TRBD1 as a possible D gene (5 bases). The CDR3 runs to 11 residues. Germline CDR1 reads SNHLY; CDR2 reads FYNNEI. V dropped 3 bases and J dropped 13 bases, with 7 bases sitting between them. The CDR3 region has the DNA TGTGCCAGCAGTGACGACAGAGTCCTGACTTTC. Translation gives CASSDDRVLTF. Based on the CDR3 plus reference TRBV2 and TRBJ2-6, the full variable domain is EPEVTQTPSHQVTQMGQEVILRCVPISNHLYFYWYRQILGQKVEFLVSFYNNEISEKSEIFDDQFSVERPDGSNFTLKIRSTKLEDSAMYFCASSDDRVLTFGAGSRLTVL.